The source of this T cell receptor beta chain is a study of neoadjuvant anti-PD-1 for oral cavity cancer. Study-level background: Patients without progression got a fourth dose around day 43.

Time point specified: after neoadjuvant nivolumab, at surgical resection. Some clones are missing from TCRdb's copy, which holds only in-frame ones; the method was immunoSEQ multiplex PCR. The sample has approximately 45,000 clones, 77% seen once; the top ten hold more than 4.5%. Germline V gene lookup returns CDR1 SGHAT and CDR2 FQDESV (reference sequence). CDR3 length: 13 amino acids. V was pared by 4 bases and J by 6 bases, with 5 bases of the junction left unmatched. The sequence came from a person aged 35 to 85 with oral cavity squamous cell carcinoma. This chain links TRBV11-1 with TRBJ1-2, with 7 bases that match TRBD1. The input for sequencing was PBMCs, taken after nivolumab (anti-PD-1) treatment. The CDR3 sequence is CASSSTGDNGYTF. The DNA of the CDR3 is TGTGCCAGCAGCTCCACAGGGGATAATGGCTACACCTTC.